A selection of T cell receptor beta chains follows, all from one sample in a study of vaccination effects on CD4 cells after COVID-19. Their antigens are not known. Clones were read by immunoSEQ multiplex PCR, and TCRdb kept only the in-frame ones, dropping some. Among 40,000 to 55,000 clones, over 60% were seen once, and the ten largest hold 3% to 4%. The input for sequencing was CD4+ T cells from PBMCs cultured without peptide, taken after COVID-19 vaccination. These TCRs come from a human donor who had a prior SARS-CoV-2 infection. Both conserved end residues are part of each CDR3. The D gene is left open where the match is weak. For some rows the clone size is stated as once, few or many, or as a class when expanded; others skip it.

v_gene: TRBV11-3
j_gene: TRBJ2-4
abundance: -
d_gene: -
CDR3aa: CASSVGRGRAKNIQYF
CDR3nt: TGTGCCAGCAGCGTGGGACGCGGCAGGGCCAAAAACATTCAGTACTTC

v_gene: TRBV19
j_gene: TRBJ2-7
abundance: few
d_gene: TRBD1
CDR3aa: CASSLRQGEGVYEQYF
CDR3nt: TGTGCCAGTAGTCTTCGACAGGGAGAGGGAGTCTACGAGCAGTACTTC

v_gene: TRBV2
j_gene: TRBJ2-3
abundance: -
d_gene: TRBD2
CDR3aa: CASMRRLAGVTDTQYF
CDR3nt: TGTGCCAGCATGCGGAGACTAGCGGGAGTGACAGATACGCAGTATTTT

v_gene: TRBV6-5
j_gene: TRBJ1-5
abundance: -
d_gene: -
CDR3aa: CASSLGGGNQPQHF
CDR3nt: TGTGCCAGCAGCTTGGGTGGTGGCAATCAGCCCCAGCATTTT

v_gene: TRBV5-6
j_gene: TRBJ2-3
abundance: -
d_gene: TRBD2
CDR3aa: CASSSLAGLSTDTQYF
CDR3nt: TGTGCCAGCAGCTCCCTAGCGGGGCTTAGCACAGATACGCAGTATTTT

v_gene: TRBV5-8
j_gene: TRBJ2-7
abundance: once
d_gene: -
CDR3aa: CASSSVPGKDRGRYEQYF
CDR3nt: TGTGCCAGCAGCTCAGTACCGGGGAAAGACCGCGGGCGTTACGAGCAGTACTTC

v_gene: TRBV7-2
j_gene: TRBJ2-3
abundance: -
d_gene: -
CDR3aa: CASSSYTDTQYF
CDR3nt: TGTGCCAGCAGCTCCTACACAGATACGCAGTATTTT

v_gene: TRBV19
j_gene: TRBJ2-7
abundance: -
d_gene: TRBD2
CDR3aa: CASSIAELAGELVYEQYF
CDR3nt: TGTGCCAGTAGTATAGCGGAGTTAGCGGGAGAACTTGTCTACGAGCAGTACTTC

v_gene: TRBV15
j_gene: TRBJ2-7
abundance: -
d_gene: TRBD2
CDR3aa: CATSRGLGFLAGGTYYYEQYF
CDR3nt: TGTGCCACCAGCAGGGGACTTGGGTTTCTAGCGGGGGGTACTTATTACTACGAGCAGTACTTC

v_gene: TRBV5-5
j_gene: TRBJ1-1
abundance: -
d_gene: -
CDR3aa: CASSLYVLVGGLAFF
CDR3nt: TGTGCCAGCAGCTTGTATGTACTCGTTGGCGGTCTAGCTTTCTTT

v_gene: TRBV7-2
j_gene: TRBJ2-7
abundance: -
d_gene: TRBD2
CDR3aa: CASSLAASGGITYEQYF
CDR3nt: TGTGCCAGCAGCTTAGCTGCTAGCGGGGGTATTACCTACGAGCAGTACTTC

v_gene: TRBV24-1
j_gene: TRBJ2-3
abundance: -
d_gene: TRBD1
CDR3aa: CATSDSNRNRGSDTQYF
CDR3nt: TGTGCCACCAGTGATTCAAATCGGAACAGGGGTTCAGATACGCAGTATTTT

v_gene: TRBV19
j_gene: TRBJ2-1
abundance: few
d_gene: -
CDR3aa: CASSFRDERNEQFF
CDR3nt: TGTGCCAGTAGTTTCCGGGACGAACGTAATGAGCAGTTCTTC

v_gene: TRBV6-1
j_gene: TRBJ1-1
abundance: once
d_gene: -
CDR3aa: CASSETPDGGAFF
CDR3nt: TGTGCCAGCAGTGAGACCCCCGATGGGGGAGCTTTCTTT

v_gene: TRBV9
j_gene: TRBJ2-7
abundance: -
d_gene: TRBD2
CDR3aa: CASSVAPTSGGEEQYF
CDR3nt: TGTGCCAGCAGCGTAGCCCCGACTAGCGGGGGGGAAGAGCAGTACTTC

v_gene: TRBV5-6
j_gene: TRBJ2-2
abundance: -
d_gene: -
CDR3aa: CASSLWGRNTGELFF
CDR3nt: TGTGCCAGCAGCTTGTGGGGTCGGAACACCGGGGAGCTGTTTTTT

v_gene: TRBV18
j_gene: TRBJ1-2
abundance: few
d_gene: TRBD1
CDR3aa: CASSPMIGQGFGYTF
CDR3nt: TGTGCCAGCTCACCGATGATAGGACAGGGGTTCGGCTACACCTTC

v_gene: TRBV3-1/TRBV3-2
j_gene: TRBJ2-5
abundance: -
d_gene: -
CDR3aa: CASSQGRWTQYF
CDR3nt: TGTGCCAGCAGCCAAGGACGTTGGACCCAGTACTTC

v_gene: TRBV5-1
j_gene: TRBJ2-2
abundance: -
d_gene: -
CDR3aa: CASSLAPSTNTGELFF
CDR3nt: TGCGCCAGCAGCTTGGCCCCATCGACGAACACCGGGGAGCTGTTTTTT

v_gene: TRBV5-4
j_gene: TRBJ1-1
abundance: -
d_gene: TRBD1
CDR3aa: CASSFPGGAGAFF
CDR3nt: TGTGCCAGCAGCTTTCCAGGGGGCGCGGGAGCTTTCTTT

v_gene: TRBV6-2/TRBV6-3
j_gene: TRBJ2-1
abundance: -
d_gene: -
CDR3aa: CASSYWGNEQFF
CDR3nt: TGTGCCAGCAGTTACTGGGGCAATGAGCAGTTCTTC

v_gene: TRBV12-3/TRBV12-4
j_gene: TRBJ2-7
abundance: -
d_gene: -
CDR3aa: CASSFGVAHEQYF
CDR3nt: TGTGCCAGCAGTTTTGGGGTAGCCCACGAGCAGTACTTC

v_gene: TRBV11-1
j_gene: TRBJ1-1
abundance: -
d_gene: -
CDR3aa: CASSFRGENTEAFF
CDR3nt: TGTGCCAGCAGCTTCCGCGGGGAGAACACTGAAGCTTTCTTT

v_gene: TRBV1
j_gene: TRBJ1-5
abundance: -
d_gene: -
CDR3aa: CTSSQDGGRTRNQPQHF
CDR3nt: TGCACCAGCAGCCAAGATGGCGGGCGTACGCGCAATCAGCCCCAGCATTTT

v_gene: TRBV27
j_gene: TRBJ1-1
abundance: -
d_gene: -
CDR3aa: CASSRDFGRSTEAFF
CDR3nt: TGTGCCAGCTCTAGAGATTTCGGTCGGAGCACTGAAGCTTTCTTT

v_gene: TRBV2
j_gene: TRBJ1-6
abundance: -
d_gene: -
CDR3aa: CASSELRPNNSPLHF
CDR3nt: TGTGCCAGCAGTGAATTGAGGCCAAACAATTCACCCCTCCACTTT